Listed below are T cell receptor beta chains from one sample, sequenced in a study of blood T cell repertoires in COVID-19. Libraries were prepared by immunoSEQ multiplex PCR; TCRdb keeps only in-frame clonotypes and omits some of them. The sample records more than 65,000 clones, more than 75% being singletons. Specimen: peripheral blood. Every receptor here comes from a human donor in a cohort sampled during active COVID-19. Each CDR3 is given with its conserved first and last residue. The D gene is left open where the match is weak. Where a row states a size, it is once, few, many or the class of an expanded clone; other rows omit it.

v_call: TRBV5-1; j_call: TRBJ2-7; clone_size: .; d_call: TRBD2; cdr3_length: 17; cdr3_nt: TGCGCCAGCAGCCCGACCGCGGCTAGCGGAAATACCTACGAGCAGTACTTC; cdr3_aa: CASSPTAASGNTYEQYF
v_call: TRBV28; j_call: TRBJ1-6; clone_size: .; d_call: .; cdr3_length: 12; cdr3_nt: TGTGCCAGCAGTCCGGGTAATTCACCCCTCCACTTT; cdr3_aa: CASSPGNSPLHF
v_call: TRBV7-8; j_call: TRBJ2-2; clone_size: once; d_call: .; cdr3_length: 16; cdr3_nt: TGTGCCAGCAGCCCACTCTACGGGGGGAACACCGGGGAGCTGTTTTTT; cdr3_aa: CASSPLYGGNTGELFF
v_call: TRBV6-5; j_call: TRBJ2-7; clone_size: .; d_call: TRBD1; cdr3_length: 12; cdr3_nt: TGTGCCAGCAGTCAGGGGGCGAGTGAGCAGTACTTC; cdr3_aa: CASSQGASEQYF
v_call: TRBV3-1/TRBV3-2; j_call: TRBJ1-3; clone_size: .; d_call: .; cdr3_length: 14; cdr3_nt: TGTGCCAGCAGCCAAAGGGGGACTGGAAACACCATATATTTT; cdr3_aa: CASSQRGTGNTIYF
v_call: TRBV3-1/TRBV3-2; j_call: TRBJ2-7; clone_size: .; d_call: .; cdr3_length: 10; cdr3_nt: TGTGCCAGCAGACAGGGCGAGCAGTACTTC; cdr3_aa: CASRQGEQYF
v_call: TRBV13; j_call: TRBJ1-1; clone_size: .; d_call: TRBD1; cdr3_length: 15; cdr3_nt: TGTGCCAGCAAACCAGGGGGTATTATGAACACTGAAGCTTTCTTT; cdr3_aa: CASKPGGIMNTEAFF
v_call: TRBV29-1; j_call: TRBJ1-2; clone_size: .; d_call: TRBD1; cdr3_length: 14; cdr3_nt: TGCAGCGCCCTAACCCAGGGGGCGGACTATGGCTACACCTTC; cdr3_aa: CSALTQGADYGYTF
v_call: TRBV6-5; j_call: TRBJ1-4; clone_size: .; d_call: TRBD1; cdr3_length: 14; cdr3_nt: TGTGCCAGCAGTCGGGACAGGACGGGGGAAAAACTGTTTTTT; cdr3_aa: CASSRDRTGEKLFF
v_call: TRBV12-3/TRBV12-4; j_call: TRBJ1-4; clone_size: .; d_call: .; cdr3_length: 13; cdr3_nt: TGTGCCAGCAGTTGGGGCTTTAATGAAAAACTGTTTTTT; cdr3_aa: CASSWGFNEKLFF
v_call: TRBV3-1/TRBV3-2; j_call: TRBJ1-3; clone_size: once; d_call: .; cdr3_length: 15; cdr3_nt: TGTGCCAGCAGCCAAGACTACAGCCATGGAAACACCATATATTTT; cdr3_aa: CASSQDYSHGNTIYF
v_call: TRBV2; j_call: TRBJ2-7; clone_size: .; d_call: TRBD1; cdr3_length: 14; cdr3_nt: TGTGCCAGCAGTAGGGACAGGGGGCTCTACGAGCAGTACTTC; cdr3_aa: CASSRDRGLYEQYF
v_call: TRBV27; j_call: TRBJ1-1; clone_size: once; d_call: TRBD1; cdr3_length: 14; cdr3_nt: TGTGCCAGCAGTTTTTATACAGGGGTGACTGAAGCTTTCTTT; cdr3_aa: CASSFYTGVTEAFF
v_call: TRBV11-2; j_call: TRBJ2-7; clone_size: .; d_call: TRBD2; cdr3_length: 15; cdr3_nt: TGTGCCAGCAGCTTAGTAGCGGGGGGTCTCTACGAGCAGTACTTC; cdr3_aa: CASSLVAGGLYEQYF
v_call: TRBV7-3; j_call: TRBJ2-7; clone_size: .; d_call: TRBD1; cdr3_length: 15; cdr3_nt: TGTGCCAGCAGCCCCGACGGGGCACAGGGGTACGAGCAGTACTTC; cdr3_aa: CASSPDGAQGYEQYF
v_call: TRBV5-1; j_call: TRBJ2-7; clone_size: .; d_call: .; cdr3_length: 15; cdr3_nt: TGCGCCAGCAGCCTGACCCAAGGGGAGGTGCGCGAGCAGTACTTC; cdr3_aa: CASSLTQGEVREQYF
v_call: TRBV27; j_call: TRBJ1-2; clone_size: .; d_call: TRBD1; cdr3_length: 18; cdr3_nt: TGTGCCAGCAGTCCAGGGTCCGGACAGGCCCCTTTTAACTATGGCTACACCTTC; cdr3_aa: CASSPGSGQAPFNYGYTF
v_call: TRBV28; j_call: TRBJ2-7; clone_size: .; d_call: TRBD2; cdr3_length: 14; cdr3_nt: TGTGCCAGCAGCGGGGGGGTTTTTTACTACGAGCAGTACTTC; cdr3_aa: CASSGGVFYYEQYF
v_call: TRBV5-1; j_call: TRBJ2-7; clone_size: .; d_call: .; cdr3_length: 13; cdr3_nt: TGCGCCAGCAGCTTGTTTGCAGGGCAAGGGCAGTACTTC; cdr3_aa: CASSLFAGQGQYF
v_call: TRBV6-1; j_call: TRBJ1-6; clone_size: once; d_call: TRBD1; cdr3_length: 19; cdr3_nt: TGTGCCAGCAGTGCATCTTCCCGGGACAGGGGGCGTTTCAATTCACCCCTCCACTTT; cdr3_aa: CASSASSRDRGRFNSPLHF
v_call: TRBV3-1/TRBV3-2; j_call: TRBJ2-6; clone_size: .; d_call: .; cdr3_length: 16; cdr3_nt: TGTGCCAGCAGCCAAGCATATAGTTCTGGGGCCAACGTCCTGACTTTC; cdr3_aa: CASSQAYSSGANVLTF
v_call: TRBV9; j_call: TRBJ1-2; clone_size: once; d_call: .; cdr3_length: 18; cdr3_nt: TGTGCCAGCAGCGATGCTCCCGTCAGGGTAGGAGATAACTATGGCTACACCTTC; cdr3_aa: CASSDAPVRVGDNYGYTF
v_call: TRBV27; j_call: TRBJ1-2; clone_size: .; d_call: TRBD1; cdr3_length: 15; cdr3_nt: TGTGCCAGCAGTCGAACCCCGGGACAGGGGGATGGCTACACCTTC; cdr3_aa: CASSRTPGQGDGYTF
v_call: TRBV11-2; j_call: TRBJ2-7; clone_size: .; d_call: .; cdr3_length: 16; cdr3_nt: TGTGCCAGCAGCTTAGATAGGGCGGGGGCCGCCTACGAGCAGTACTTC; cdr3_aa: CASSLDRAGAAYEQYF
v_call: TRBV18; j_call: TRBJ2-7; clone_size: .; d_call: TRBD1; cdr3_length: 16; cdr3_nt: TGTGCCAGCTCACCTCTGCCTGACAGGGGCCCCTACGAGCAGTACTTC; cdr3_aa: CASSPLPDRGPYEQYF
v_call: TRBV7-2; j_call: TRBJ2-7; clone_size: .; d_call: .; cdr3_length: 13; cdr3_nt: TGTGCCAGCAGCCCGACGGGGACCTACGAGCAGTACTTC; cdr3_aa: CASSPTGTYEQYF
v_call: TRBV3-1/TRBV3-2; j_call: TRBJ1-1; clone_size: .; d_call: .; cdr3_length: 14; cdr3_nt: TGTGCCAGCAGCCAACCTCAGGGTCACACTGAAGCTTTCTTT; cdr3_aa: CASSQPQGHTEAFF
v_call: TRBV27; j_call: TRBJ1-2; clone_size: once; d_call: TRBD1; cdr3_length: 15; cdr3_nt: TGTGCCAGCAGTTCTGGGACAGGGCGAAACTATGGCTACACCTTC; cdr3_aa: CASSSGTGRNYGYTF
v_call: TRBV3-1/TRBV3-2; j_call: TRBJ1-5; clone_size: .; d_call: .; cdr3_length: 13; cdr3_nt: TGTGCCAGCAGCCAAGACGTCAATCAGCCCCAGCATTTT; cdr3_aa: CASSQDVNQPQHF
v_call: TRBV29-1; j_call: TRBJ1-5; clone_size: once; d_call: .; cdr3_length: 14; cdr3_nt: TGCAGCGTTGCGGCAGGGGCACTAAATCAGCCCCAGCATTTT; cdr3_aa: CSVAAGALNQPQHF
v_call: TRBV9; j_call: TRBJ1-2; clone_size: .; d_call: .; cdr3_length: 9; cdr3_nt: TGTGCCAGCAGCCCCCAGGACACCTTC; cdr3_aa: CASSPQDTF
v_call: TRBV7-6; j_call: TRBJ1-1; clone_size: .; d_call: .; cdr3_length: 15; cdr3_nt: TGTGCCAGCAGCTCAAGACCAGGGGAGAACACTGAAGCTTTCTTT; cdr3_aa: CASSSRPGENTEAFF
v_call: TRBV2; j_call: TRBJ2-5; clone_size: .; d_call: .; cdr3_length: 17; cdr3_nt: TGTGCCAGCAGTAACCCCCGCTTAGGACTGGGGAGAGAGACCCAGTACTTC; cdr3_aa: CASSNPRLGLGRETQYF
v_call: TRBV19; j_call: TRBJ2-3; clone_size: .; d_call: TRBD2; cdr3_length: 17; cdr3_nt: TGTGCCAGTAGCCTAGGCTCTAGCGGGGGGATGACAGATACGCAGTATTTT; cdr3_aa: CASSLGSSGGMTDTQYF
v_call: TRBV4-3; j_call: TRBJ2-6; clone_size: .; d_call: TRBD1; cdr3_length: 18; cdr3_nt: TGCGCCAGCAGCCCCGGGGACAGCTCAGTCTCTGGGGCCAACGTCCTGACTTTC; cdr3_aa: CASSPGDSSVSGANVLTF
v_call: TRBV24-1; j_call: TRBJ1-2; clone_size: .; d_call: .; cdr3_length: 15; cdr3_nt: TGTGCCACCAGTGACGCAAACGCAGGTTTCTATGGCTACACCTTC; cdr3_aa: CATSDANAGFYGYTF
v_call: TRBV6-6; j_call: TRBJ2-7; clone_size: .; d_call: TRBD1; cdr3_length: 14; cdr3_nt: TGTGCCAGCAGTCGACAGGGGCCGGGATACGAGCAGTACTTC; cdr3_aa: CASSRQGPGYEQYF
v_call: TRBV28; j_call: TRBJ2-7; clone_size: .; d_call: .; cdr3_length: 12; cdr3_nt: TGTGCCAGCAGCACAGTCTCCTACGAGCAGTACTTC; cdr3_aa: CASSTVSYEQYF
v_call: TRBV12-5; j_call: TRBJ2-7; clone_size: .; d_call: TRBD1; cdr3_length: 16; cdr3_nt: TGTGCTAGTGCTGAACCTGGGACAGGTTGGGACTACGAGCAGTACTTC; cdr3_aa: CASAEPGTGWDYEQYF
v_call: TRBV5-1; j_call: TRBJ1-2; clone_size: .; d_call: .; cdr3_length: 15; cdr3_nt: TGCGCCAGCAGCCCAGGGCCCGGCAGATACTATGGCTACACCTTC; cdr3_aa: CASSPGPGRYYGYTF
v_call: TRBV19; j_call: TRBJ2-3; clone_size: .; d_call: TRBD1; cdr3_length: 14; cdr3_nt: TGTGCCAGTAGTAAGACAGGGAGCACAGATACGCAGTATTTT; cdr3_aa: CASSKTGSTDTQYF
v_call: TRBV28; j_call: TRBJ2-3; clone_size: .; d_call: .; cdr3_length: 15; cdr3_nt: TGTGCCAGCAGCAGCCCGGGAAATCCCACAGATACGCAGTATTTT; cdr3_aa: CASSSPGNPTDTQYF
v_call: TRBV4-3; j_call: TRBJ2-7; clone_size: .; d_call: TRBD1; cdr3_length: 15; cdr3_nt: TGCGCCAGCAGCCAAACACAGGGGGTCGGCAACGAGCAATACTTC; cdr3_aa: CASSQTQGVGNEQYF
v_call: TRBV11-2; j_call: TRBJ2-7; clone_size: .; d_call: .; cdr3_length: 15; cdr3_nt: TGTGCCAGCAGCGCCATCCGGGGGTACTCCTACGAGCAGTACTTC; cdr3_aa: CASSAIRGYSYEQYF
v_call: TRBV24-1; j_call: TRBJ2-7; clone_size: .; d_call: .; cdr3_length: 13; cdr3_nt: TGTGCCACCAGTGGGGGGGAGTCCTACGAGCAGTACTTC; cdr3_aa: CATSGGESYEQYF
v_call: TRBV9; j_call: TRBJ2-7; clone_size: .; d_call: .; cdr3_length: 14; cdr3_nt: TGTGCCAGCAGCGTAGCGGACAGCTACTACGAGCAGTACTTC; cdr3_aa: CASSVADSYYEQYF
v_call: TRBV11-2; j_call: TRBJ2-5; clone_size: .; d_call: TRBD2; cdr3_length: 17; cdr3_nt: TGTGCCAGCAGCTTAGGAGGCAGCGGGGGGGCAGAAGAGACCCAGTACTTC; cdr3_aa: CASSLGGSGGAEETQYF
v_call: TRBV6-6; j_call: TRBJ2-7; clone_size: .; d_call: .; cdr3_length: 15; cdr3_nt: TGTGCCAGCAGTTACGTGACAACCAACTCCTACGAGCAGTACTTC; cdr3_aa: CASSYVTTNSYEQYF
v_call: TRBV2; j_call: TRBJ1-2; clone_size: .; d_call: TRBD1; cdr3_length: 16; cdr3_nt: TGTGCCATGACTAAGGTCCCGGACAGGGGATCCTATGGCTACACCTTC; cdr3_aa: CAMTKVPDRGSYGYTF
v_call: TRBV4-1; j_call: TRBJ2-7; clone_size: .; d_call: .; cdr3_length: 15; cdr3_nt: TGCGCCAGCAGCCATCGCCCCGGGACAAACTACGAGCAGTACTTC; cdr3_aa: CASSHRPGTNYEQYF
v_call: TRBV2; j_call: TRBJ1-1; clone_size: .; d_call: .; cdr3_length: 14; cdr3_nt: TGTGCCAGCAGCCCCCAGGGGACGAACACTGAAGCTTTCTTT; cdr3_aa: CASSPQGTNTEAFF
v_call: TRBV2; j_call: TRBJ1-1; clone_size: .; d_call: TRBD1; cdr3_length: 13; cdr3_nt: TGTGCCAGCAACAGGGACAGGGAGACTGAAGCTTTCTTT; cdr3_aa: CASNRDRETEAFF
v_call: TRBV29-1; j_call: TRBJ1-1; clone_size: .; d_call: .; cdr3_length: 13; cdr3_nt: TGCAGCGTTGAGGGGGGGGAACAGACTGAAGCTTTCTTT; cdr3_aa: CSVEGGEQTEAFF
v_call: TRBV11-2; j_call: TRBJ1-1; clone_size: few; d_call: .; cdr3_length: 15; cdr3_nt: TGTGCCAGCAGCTCCAGCCAGGTCGGGGATACTGAAGCTTTCTTT; cdr3_aa: CASSSSQVGDTEAFF